The rows below give T cell receptor beta chains drawn from one sample of a study of CD8+CD57+ T cells in acquired aplastic anemia. TCRdb called the reads again in MiXCR, with one record for every CDR3 protein. The data hold a few hundred thousand distinct CDR3 sequences, with around 68% observed a single time. Sequencing input: sorted CD4+, CD8+, or CD8+CD57+ T cells (not recorded which) from PBMCs. The receptor source for this set is a human donor in good health, serving as a control. Each CDR3 is given with its conserved first and last residue. A D gene is named only where the DNA matches it firmly. Rows may omit the clone size; those that give it use once, few, many or a size class.

CDR3,DNA,J,size,V,D
CASSLPWTGGMDEHF,TGTGCCAGCAGCTTACCGTGGACAGGGGGCATGGACGAGCATTTT,TRBJ1-5,NA,TRBV7-2,TRBD1
CASSLDISTDVAYEQYF,TGTGCCAGCAGCCTCGACATATCGACGGACGTCGCCTACGAGCAGTACTTC,TRBJ2-7,many,TRBV9,NA
CSARVRTSTEYF,TGCAGTGCTAGAGTTCGAACCAGCACAGAGTATTTT,TRBJ2-3,NA,TRBV20-1,NA
CAWGVLGDQPQHF,TGTGCCTGGGGGGTGTTGGGGGATCAGCCCCAGCATTTT,TRBJ1-5,NA,TRBV30,NA
CASSRLASTETQYF,TGTGCCAGCAGCAGACTAGCGAGCACAGAGACCCAGTACTTC,TRBJ2-5,many,TRBV7-9,TRBD2
CASSPWTAEGEGYTQYF,TGTGCCAGCAGCCCTTGGACCGCAGAGGGCGAAGGCTATACGCAGTATTTT,TRBJ2-3,NA,TRBV7-9,NA
CASSQAGNNSPLHF,TGTGCCAGCAGCCAAGCAGGGAACAATTCACCCCTCCACTTT,TRBJ1-6,NA,TRBV15,NA
CASSLGSGVNAQYF,TGCGCCAGCAGCTTAGGTAGCGGGGTGAACGCGCAGTACTTC,TRBJ2-7,once,TRBV7-9,TRBD2
CASSLVFNSGGAHDEQFF,TGTGCCAGCAGCTTAGTGTTTAATAGCGGGGGGGCCCACGATGAGCAGTTCTTC,TRBJ2-1,many,TRBV7-9,TRBD2
CASSLTGGPSNEQFF,TGTGCCAGCAGTTTAACGGGGGGCCCCTCTAATGAGCAGTTCTTC,TRBJ2-1,NA,TRBV10-3,NA
CASGLAPTSSYEQYF,TGTGCTAGTGGTTTAGCCCCGACTAGCTCCTACGAGCAGTACTTC,TRBJ2-7,NA,TRBV12-5,NA
CASSRQTGSTKYGYFF,TGTGCCAGCAGCCGGCAGACAGGCAGCACTAAGTATGGGTATTTCTTC,TRBJ1-2,NA,TRBV2,NA
CASSRNGQGASQDF,TGTGCCAGCAGCCGAAACGGACAGGGGGCGTCACAAGACTTC,TRBJ2-1,NA,TRBV7-3,TRBD1
CASIQNGQGPLHF,TGTGCCAGCATCCAAAACGGCCAGGGGCCCCTTCACTTT,TRBJ1-6,few,TRBV12-3/TRBV12-4,NA
CASSTTDTQYF,TGTGCCAGCAGCACTACAGATACGCAGTATTTT,TRBJ2-3,many,TRBV25-1,NA
CSAGGNEQYF,TGCAGTGCGGGGGGAAACGAGCAGTACTTC,TRBJ2-7,once,TRBV20-1,NA
CASSLVRRSTEAFF,TGTGCCAGCAGCTTGGTACGGAGGAGTACTGAAGCTTTCTTT,TRBJ1-1,NA,TRBV5-4,NA
CASSLVGSVEKLFF,TGTGCCAGCAGCTTGGTCGGGTCCGTCGAAAAACTGTTTTTT,TRBJ1-4,many,TRBV11-2,NA
CASTHLGRATEAFF,TGTGCCAGCACCCATCTGGGCAGGGCCACTGAAGCTTTCTTT,TRBJ1-1,few,TRBV12-3/TRBV12-4,NA
CASSIALIGGQGTQYF,TGTGCCAGCAGTATAGCCCTAATAGGGGGCCAAGGGACCCAGTACTTC,TRBJ2-5,NA,TRBV6-5,TRBD1
CACKGVNSGNTIYF,TGTGCCTGCAAGGGGGTAAACTCTGGAAACACCATATATTTT,TRBJ1-3,NA,TRBV19,NA
CASTNRVNTGELFF,TGTGCCAGCACAAACAGGGTCAACACCGGGGAGCTGTTTTTT,TRBJ2-2,NA,TRBV7-9,NA
CASSELTYGYTF,TGTGCCAGCAGTGAACTTACGTATGGCTACACCTTC,TRBJ1-2,few,TRBV2,NA
CASSRGLIF,TGTGCCAGCAGCCGAGGACTCATCTTT,TRBJ1-3,few,TRBV6-5,NA
CASSPIWTRSGYTF,TGTGCCAGCAGCCCAATTTGGACAAGGTCCGGCTACACCTTC,TRBJ1-2,once,TRBV7-8,NA
CATSIGRGPPYEQYF,TGCGCCACCAGCATAGGAAGAGGACCGCCCTACGAGCAGTACTTC,TRBJ2-7,NA,TRBV5-1,NA
CASSQEGGGSNDGLFF,TGTGCCAGCAGTCAAGAGGGGGGGGGGAGTAACGATGGCCTGTTTTTT,TRBJ2-2,NA,TRBV7-2,NA
CASSLQGSGNTIF,TGTGCCAGCAGCCTACAGGGTTCTGGAAACACCATATTC,TRBJ2-5,NA,TRBV14,NA
CASSLGGSEQYF,TGTGCCAGCAGCCTAGGGGGCAGCGAGCAGTACTTC,TRBJ2-7,NA,TRBV12-3/TRBV12-4,TRBD1
CASSFLGVVGASF,TGTGCCAGCAGCTTCCTCGGGGTAGTTGGAGCTTCCTTT,TRBJ1-1,once,TRBV9,NA
CASSIGLAGGPYNERFF,TGTGCCAGCAGCATCGGACTAGCGGGGGGTCCCTACAATGAGCGGTTCTTC,TRBJ2-1,once,TRBV5-4,TRBD2
CASSSDRLAGSYEQYF,TGTGCCAGCAGCTCCGACCGACTAGCGGGATCCTACGAGCAGTACTTC,TRBJ2-7,few,TRBV7-8,TRBD2
CAITSQEEGTEAFF,TGTGCCATCACCTCCCAGGAGGAGGGAACTGAAGCTTTCTTT,TRBJ1-1,few,TRBV10-3,NA
CASSEGDLRNTEAFF,TGCGCCAGCAGCGAGGGAGACCTCCGGAACACTGAAGCTTTCTTT,TRBJ1-1,once,TRBV5-1,NA
CASSLVWGEQYF,TGTGCCAGCAGTTTAGTTTGGGGGGAGCAGTATTTT,TRBJ2-3,NA,TRBV12-3/TRBV12-4,NA
CSANPWTGYEQYF,TGCAGTGCTAACCCTTGGACAGGGTACGAGCAGTACTTC,TRBJ2-7,NA,TRBV20-1,TRBD1
CSARGGATYEQYF,TGCAGTGCTAGGGGGGGGGCGACTTACGAGCAGTACTTC,TRBJ2-7,NA,TRBV20-1,NA
CASSFPPGANVLTF,TGTGCCAGCAGCTTTCCCCCTGGGGCCAACGTCCTGACTTTC,TRBJ2-6,NA,TRBV7-2,NA
CASSVATPGRFTF,TGTGCCAGCAGCGTAGCCACGCCGGGTAGATTCACCTTC,TRBJ1-2,NA,TRBV9,NA
CASSITGDSYGYTF,TGTGCCAGCAGCATTACAGGGGATAGCTATGGCTACACCTTC,TRBJ1-2,NA,TRBV7-8,TRBD1
CASSKPGQGAKNTEAFF,TGTGCCAGTAGTAAACCGGGACAGGGGGCGAAGAACACTGAAGCTTTCTTT,TRBJ1-1,NA,TRBV19,TRBD1
CATSDSWGTGGDDNEQFF,TGTGCCACCAGTGATTCTTGGGGGACAGGGGGCGACGACAATGAGCAGTTCTTC,TRBJ2-1,NA,TRBV24-1,TRBD1
CSARSDLTAGYEQYF,TGCAGTGCTAGATCCGACCTAACGGCGGGGTACGAGCAGTACTTC,TRBJ2-7,few,TRBV20-1,NA
CASSRDITYGYTF,TGTGCCAGTAGCAGGGACATCACCTATGGCTACACCTTC,TRBJ1-2,NA,TRBV19,NA
CASSAGFDYEQYF,TGTGCCAGCAGCGCAGGATTCGATTACGAGCAGTACTTC,TRBJ2-7,NA,TRBV9,NA
CASSVGSGNTEAFF,TGTGCCAGCAGCGTAGGGTCTGGGAACACTGAAGCTTTCTTT,TRBJ1-1,many,TRBV9,NA